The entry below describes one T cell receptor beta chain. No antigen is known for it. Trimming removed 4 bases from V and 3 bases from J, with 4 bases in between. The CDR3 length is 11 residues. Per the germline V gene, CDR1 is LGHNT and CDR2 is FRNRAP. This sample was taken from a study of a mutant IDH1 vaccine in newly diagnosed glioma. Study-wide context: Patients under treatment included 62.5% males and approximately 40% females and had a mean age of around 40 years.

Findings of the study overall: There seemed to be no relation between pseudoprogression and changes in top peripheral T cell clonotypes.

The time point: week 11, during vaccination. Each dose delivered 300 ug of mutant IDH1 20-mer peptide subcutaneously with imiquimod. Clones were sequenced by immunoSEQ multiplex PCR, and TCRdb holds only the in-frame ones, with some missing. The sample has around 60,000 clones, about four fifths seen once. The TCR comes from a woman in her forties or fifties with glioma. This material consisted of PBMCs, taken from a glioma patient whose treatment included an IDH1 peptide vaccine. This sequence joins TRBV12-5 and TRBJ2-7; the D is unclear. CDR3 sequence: CASGWGYEQYF. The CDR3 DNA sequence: TGTGCTAGTGGTTGGGGCTACGAGCAGTACTTC.